The 5 T cell receptor beta chains given below trace back to one sample, sequenced in a study of metastatic and nonmetastatic thyroid tumors. Before thyroid surgery, none of the patients had received any treatment. TCRdb re-analyzed the PCR reads through MiXCR. This table holds 25,000 to 30,000 clones, 15% found once. Sequenced material: blood. These TCRs come from a female donor with papillary thyroid cancer or a benign thyroid nodule (not recorded which). Some clones in this sample may be carry-over from other donors' samples.

This clone was seen repeatedly, ten times or more. V gene TRBV4-1 combines with J gene TRBJ2-1, with 8 bases identical to TRBD1. The V gene end was trimmed by 4 bases and the J gene end by 4 bases; junction bases not matched to a gene: 3. The CDR3 is 14 residues long. Germline CDR1 and CDR2: MGHRA and YSYEKL. The CDR3 loop reads CASSLGTGYNEQFF. The CDR3 DNA sequence: TGCGCCAGCAGCCTGGGGACAGGATACAATGAGCAGTTCTTC.

This clone was seen many times. This chain joins TRBV6-1 and TRBJ1-5; D perhaps matches TRBD1 (6 bases). Germline values: CDR1 MNHNS, CDR2 SASEGT. The length of the CDR3 is 16 residues. Between the trimmed V and J ends, which lost 7 bases and 0 bases, there was a span of 16 bases. This CDR3 is CASTKRGVNSNQPQHF. For the CDR3, the DNA is TGTGCCAGCACAAAAAGGGGGGTAAATAGCAATCAGCCCCAGCATTTT.

V is TRBV27 and J is TRBJ2-3; D is undetermined. The CDR3 extends over 15 amino acids. CDR1 and CDR2 from the germline V gene are MNHEY and SMNVEV (reference sequence). The germline V and J ends were trimmed by 5 bases and 5 bases, with 17 bases remaining between them. The CDR3 bases are TGTGCCAGCAGTCGTTCTGGATACCCAAGAGATACGCAGTATTTT. Translated: CASSRSGYPRDTQYF.

This clone came up many times. The chain links TRBV7-9 to TRBJ2-7; TRBD1 agrees at 7 bases. Germline-derived CDR1 and CDR2 are SEHNR and FQNEAQ (reference sequence). The junction had 5 bases not matched to a gene; V was cut back by 3 bases and J by 3 bases. This CDR3 spans 14 amino acids. CDR3 nucleotides: TGTGCCAGCAGCTTGGGGACAGTAGACTACGAGCAGTACTTC. Translation gives CASSLGTVDYEQYF.

This clone has at least ten counts. The chain carries TRBV19 and TRBJ1-1; no clear D. CDR1 and CDR2 (germline): LNHDA, SQIVND (reference sequence). This CDR3 has 13 residues. Trimming left V 5 bases short and J 0 bases short, with 7 bases between. CDR3 in DNA: TGTGCCAGTAGTTTCTCCGTGAACACTGAAGCTTTCTTT. Encoded protein: CASSFSVNTEAFF.